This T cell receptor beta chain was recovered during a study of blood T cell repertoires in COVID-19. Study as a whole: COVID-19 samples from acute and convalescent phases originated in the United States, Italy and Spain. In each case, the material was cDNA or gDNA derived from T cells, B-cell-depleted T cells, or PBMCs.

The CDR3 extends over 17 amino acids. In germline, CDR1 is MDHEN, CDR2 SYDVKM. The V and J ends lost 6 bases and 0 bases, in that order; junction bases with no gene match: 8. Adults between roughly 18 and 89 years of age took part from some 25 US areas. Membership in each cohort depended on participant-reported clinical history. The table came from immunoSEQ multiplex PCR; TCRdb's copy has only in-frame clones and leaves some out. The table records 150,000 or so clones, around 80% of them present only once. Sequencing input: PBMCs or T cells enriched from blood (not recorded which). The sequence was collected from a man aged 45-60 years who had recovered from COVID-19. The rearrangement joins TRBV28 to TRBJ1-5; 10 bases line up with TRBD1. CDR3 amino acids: CASSSGQGDYSNQPQHF. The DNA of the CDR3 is TGTGCCAGCAGCTCCGGACAGGGGGACTATAGCAATCAGCCCCAGCATTTT.